This T cell receptor beta chain was observed in a study of blood T cell repertoires in COVID-19. At the level of the study: Recovered participants had two consecutive negative NP/OP PCR tests, healthcare professional clearance, or symptom resolution.

TCRdb keeps only in-frame clones here, not all; method: immunoSEQ multiplex PCR. The sample consists of roughly 140,000 clones, approximately 80% of them appearing once. The junction had 8 bases not matched to a gene; V was cut back by 1 base and J by 1 base. This CDR3 has 17 residues. Germline V lookup: CDR1 LGHDT, CDR2 YNNKEL (reference sequence). The TCR comes from a man aged 45-65 years in a cohort exposed to, infected with or recovered from COVID-19 (not recorded which). The chain links TRBV3-1 (or the pseudogene TRBV3-2) to TRBJ2-5; TRBD2 agrees at 8 bases. The source material was PBMCs or T cells enriched from blood (not recorded which). The CDR3 here is CASSQVFTSGRQETQYF. The DNA of the CDR3 is TGTGCCAGCAGCCAAGTGTTTACTAGCGGTCGCCAAGAGACCCAGTACTTC.